Here is one T cell receptor (beta chain) with its context. In the study's own analysis: Amplifying reference gene primers gave estimates of nucleated cell counts. The table came from immunoSEQ multiplex PCR; TCRdb's copy has only in-frame clones and leaves some out. For V, J and clone size, that table is used; D and trimming come from the DNA. The data hold a few hundred thousand clones, with 85% to 90% observed a single time. This sample is drawn from a study of blood T cell repertoires in COVID-19. Study-wide background: Acute and convalescent COVID-19 samples came from the United States, Italy and Spain. T cells, B-cell-depleted T cells, or PBMCs supplied cDNA or gDNA.

CDR1 SQVTM and CDR2 ANQGSEA come from the germline V gene. This CDR3 is 11 amino acids long. V lost 7 bases and J 8 bases, leaving 14 bases between the germline ends. This clonotype was sampled from a young woman who had recovered from COVID-19. The specimen was PBMCs or T cells enriched from blood (not recorded which). V is TRBV29-1 and J is TRBJ1-1; D is perhaps TRBD1 (5 bases). Here the CDR3 reads CSARGRGEAFF. For the CDR3, the DNA is TGCAGCGCCCGAGGGCGGGGGGAAGCTTTCTTT.